This TCR beta chain was found in a study of blood T cell repertoires in COVID-19 (dated by TCRdb to about 2020). With regard to the full study: Samples covering the acute and convalescent phases of COVID-19 were provided by collaborators in the United States, Italy and Spain. Samples were obtained from the ongoing ImmuneRACE study (first 160 participants) and from some 1,200 subjects provided by 6 global collaborators. Sample metadata almost always included a de-identified subject ID, COVID-19 status, age in years and sex. The repertoires were released in a freely available public database meant as a resource for research on the immune response to SARS-CoV-2. The prospective study material was composed of cDNA or gDNA derived from T cells, B-cell-depleted T cells, or PBMCs. The dataset comprised deeply sampled blood TCRbeta repertoires from subjects exposed to, actively infected with, or recovered from COVID-19. Where HLA class I and class II types were available, the types were taken from metadata supplied by the sample provider, not from assay-based typing.

TCRbeta CDR3 regions were amplified from genomic DNA using the immunoSEQ Assay, a bias-controlled multiplex PCR. Processing in the source paper ran as follows. Within the assay, amplification of reference gene primers was used to estimate how many nucleated cells each sample contained. To quantify the absolute abundance of each unique TCRbeta CDR3 rearrangement, sequence reads were collapsed and filtered. For each sample, productive Simpson clonality was calculated as the square root of Simpson's diversity index over productive rearrangements. TCRdb limited this immuneACCESS table to in-frame rearrangements with V and J called. A share of clones is missing; checked studies link under half to unresolved V genes, and the rest is unexplained. That table supplies the V and J calls and clone size; D and trimming were determined from the DNA. Within this sample are around 200,000 clones, with 87% of them counted one time only. The top ten clones comprise around 2.5% of the sample.

Summary of the overall study and its limitations: How much clinical and demographic metadata was included differed by source and by participant, and the metadata was provided uncurated.

As to this clone: The specificity of this receptor is unknown. Base qualities are not recorded, but no much larger clone differs from it by a single base.

Each collaborating institution followed its own protocols to collect whole blood in K2EDTA tubes. For TCRbeta analysis, collaborators shipped samples as frozen whole blood, isolated PBMCs, or DNA extracted from either of those sample types. Measured from the cysteine to the phenylalanine, the CDR3 is 16 residues long. Only the CDR3 portion is preserved as DNA: 48 bases, with reading frame beginning at the first base. V ends up 5 bases short and J 3 bases short, with an unmatched junction base count of 7. CDR1 and CDR2, per the germline V gene, are MDHEN and SYDVKM. Here the chain combines TRBV28 and TRBJ2-4; the central 10 bases match TRBD1. The source is a middle-aged man with active or convalescent COVID-19. The sequencing input was peripheral blood. The base sequence is TGTGCCAGCAGTAACCGGGACAGGGGTGGCAAAAACATTCAGTACTTC. The encoded protein is CASSNRDRGGKNIQYF.